Each of the 10 T cell receptor beta chains below was sequenced from the same sample in a study of CD8+CD57+ T cells in acquired aplastic anemia. Patients selected for sequencing had displayed CD8+CD57+ cell expansion by flow cytometry. Genomic DNA templated the TCR beta VDJ and CDR3 profiling. TCRdb re-called the reads through MiXCR, storing one row per CDR3 protein. This sample has roughly 200,000 distinct CDR3 sequences, with 65% found just once. The specimen was sorted CD4+, CD8+, or CD8+CD57+ T cells (not recorded which) from PBMCs. The receptors come from a human donor with aplastic anemia.

The chain employs TRBV5-6 and TRBJ2-1; 8 bases are shared with TRBD2. This CDR3 comprises 13 residues. V trimming: 2 bases; J trimming: 10 bases; junction bases outside the gene matches: 5. Germline V gene data show CDR1 as SGHDT and CDR2 as YYEEEE. CDR3 in amino acids: CASSFGRGGEQFF. Written as DNA, the CDR3 is TGTGCCAGCAGCTTCGGCCGGGGGGGCGAGCAGTTCTTC.

Concerning this clonotype: A much bigger clone sits one base away, suggesting this may be a read error. The chain carries TRBV7-3 and TRBJ2-1; possible D gene TRBD2, 6 bases. Trimming removed 6 bases at V and 2 bases at J, with 14 bases between. Germline lookup yields CDR1 SGHTA and CDR2 FQGTGA. CDR3 length: 15 residues. CDR3 DNA sequence: TGTGCCAGCAGTGAATTGTGCGGGGCCTACAATGAGCAGTTCTTC. It codes for CASSELCGAYNEQFF. Drawing the rest from reference TRBV7-3 and TRBJ2-1, the complete variable domain is GAGVSQTPSNKVTEKGKYVELRCDPISGHTALYWYRQSLGQGPEFLIYFQGTGAADDSGLPNDRFFAVRPEGSVSTLKIQRTERGDSAVYLCASSELCGAYNEQFFGPGTRLTVL.

This clonotype was counted between two and nine times. V usage is TRBV7-3 and J usage is TRBJ1-6; D not certain. Trimming took off 5 bases at V and 7 bases at J, with 9 bases between the two ends. The germline gives CDR1 SGHTA, CDR2 FQGTGA. The CDR3 is 13 amino acids. This CDR3 is CASSPDRNSPLHF. Written as DNA, the CDR3 is TGTGCCAGCAGCCCGGACCGCAATTCACCCCTCCACTTT.

This clonotype appeared a few times. The gene calls are TRBV2 and TRBJ2-5; no firm D call. V dropped 7 bases and J dropped 7 bases, with 10 bases sitting between them. Germline V gives CDR1 SNHLY, CDR2 FYNNEI. This CDR3 is built from 11 residues. This chain's CDR3 is CASTAKGTQYF. The CDR3 nucleotides are TGTGCCAGCACTGCGAAAGGGACCCAGTACTTC.

In regard to this clonotype: Since no conserved phenylalanine or tryptophan closes the CDR3, a read error is the likely cause. The DNA is omitted, as the CDR3 cannot be located on it reliably, and the CDR3 follows TCRdb's listing. The chain is built from TRBV6-1 and TRBJ2-7; the table's D gene call, TRBD2, was not cross checked with the DNA. The CDR3 sequence runs 10 residues, both termini included. Per germline, CDR1 MNHNS and CDR2 SASEGT. CDR3 protein: CASSTGGQLY.

V gene TRBV7-9 combines with J gene TRBJ1-1; D is unclear. CDR3 length: 13 residues. Between the trimmed V and J ends, which lost 2 bases and 11 bases, there was a span of 15 bases. The germline V gene encodes CDR1 SEHNR and CDR2 FQNEAQ (reference sequence). CDR3 loop: CASSLIPAPPAFF. The DNA of the CDR3 is TGTGCCAGCAGCTTAATCCCTGCCCCCCCCGCTTTCTTT.

The chain carries TRBV20-1 and TRBJ2-2; 8 bases match TRBD2. V was pared by 1 base and J by 1 base, with 5 bases of the junction left unmatched. The germline V gene encodes CDR1 DFQATT and CDR2 SNEGSKA (reference sequence). This CDR3 region has 16 residues. The DNA of the CDR3 is TGCAGTGCTAGAGCCTTAGCGGGGAAGAACACCGGGGAGCTGTTTTTT. It yields the protein CSARALAGKNTGELFF.

J is TRBJ1-2 and V is TRBV7-9, with 9 bases aligning to TRBD1. J gave up 5 bases and V 5 bases, and 12 bases lay outside the gene matches. The V gene's germline CDR1 is SEHNR and CDR2 FQNEAQ (reference sequence). This CDR3 spans 16 amino acids. The CDR3 DNA sequence: TGTGCCAGCAGCGGACCAGGGACAGGGAGGACATATGGCTACACCTTC. This sequence encodes CASSGPGTGRTYGYTF.

V usage is TRBV2 and J usage is TRBJ1-1; no clear D. The germline V gene encodes CDR1 SNHLY and CDR2 FYNNEI. The CDR3 totals 13 residues. Trimming took off 6 bases at V and 0 bases at J, with 8 bases between the two ends. The CDR3 protein is CASRGSVNTEAFF. The CDR3 DNA reads TGTGCCAGCAGAGGCAGTGTGAACACTGAAGCTTTCTTT.

The chain links TRBV7-3 to TRBJ2-5; 9 bases align to TRBD2. This CDR3 is built from 17 residues. Germline loops: CDR1 SGHTA, CDR2 FQGTGA. Trimming removed 2 bases from V and 1 base from J; junction bases left unmatched: 8. The CDR3 is CASSLFGGGVSQETQYF. Written as DNA, the CDR3 is TGTGCCAGCAGCTTATTCGGCGGGGGGGTGAGCCAAGAGACCCAGTACTTC.